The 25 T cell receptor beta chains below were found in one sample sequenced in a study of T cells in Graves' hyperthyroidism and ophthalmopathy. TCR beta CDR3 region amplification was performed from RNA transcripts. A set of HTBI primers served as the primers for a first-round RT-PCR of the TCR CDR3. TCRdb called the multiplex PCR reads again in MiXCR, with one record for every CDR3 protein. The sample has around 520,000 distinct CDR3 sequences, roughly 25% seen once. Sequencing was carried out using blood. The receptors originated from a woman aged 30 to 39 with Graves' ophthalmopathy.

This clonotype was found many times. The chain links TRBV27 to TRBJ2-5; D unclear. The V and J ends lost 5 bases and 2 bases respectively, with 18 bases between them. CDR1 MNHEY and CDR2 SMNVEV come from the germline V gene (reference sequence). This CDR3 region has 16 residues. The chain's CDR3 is CASSRFRTATQETQYF. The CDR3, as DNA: TGTGCCAGCAGTCGGTTCCGGACGGCAACTCAAGAGACCCAGTACTTC.

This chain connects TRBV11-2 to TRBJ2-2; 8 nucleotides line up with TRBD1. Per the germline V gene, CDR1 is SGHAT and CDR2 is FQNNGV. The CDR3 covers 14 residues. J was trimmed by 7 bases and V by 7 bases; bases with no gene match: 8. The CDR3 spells CASIHGQGFGELFF. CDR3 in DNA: TGTGCCAGCATCCACGGACAGGGTTTCGGGGAGCTGTTTTTT.

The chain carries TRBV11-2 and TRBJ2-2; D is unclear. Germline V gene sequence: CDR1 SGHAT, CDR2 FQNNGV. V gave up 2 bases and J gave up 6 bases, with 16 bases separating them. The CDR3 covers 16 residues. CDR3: CASSLSVSRWPGELFF. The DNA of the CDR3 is TGTGCCAGCAGCTTAAGTGTTAGTAGATGGCCCGGGGAGCTGTTTTTT.

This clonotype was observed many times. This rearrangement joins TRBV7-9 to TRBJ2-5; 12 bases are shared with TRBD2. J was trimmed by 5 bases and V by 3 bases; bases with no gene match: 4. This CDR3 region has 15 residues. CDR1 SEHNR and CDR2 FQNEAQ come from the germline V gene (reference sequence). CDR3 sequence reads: CASSFTSGGFETQYF. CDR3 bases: TGTGCCAGCAGCTTCACTAGCGGGGGGTTTGAGACCCAGTACTTC.

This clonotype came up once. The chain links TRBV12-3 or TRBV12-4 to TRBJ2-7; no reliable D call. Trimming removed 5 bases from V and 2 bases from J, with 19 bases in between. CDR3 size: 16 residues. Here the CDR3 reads CASSPSLSSQTYEQYF. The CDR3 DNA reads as TGTGCCAGCAGTCCCTCCCTTAGCTCCCAGACCTACGAGCAGTACTTC.

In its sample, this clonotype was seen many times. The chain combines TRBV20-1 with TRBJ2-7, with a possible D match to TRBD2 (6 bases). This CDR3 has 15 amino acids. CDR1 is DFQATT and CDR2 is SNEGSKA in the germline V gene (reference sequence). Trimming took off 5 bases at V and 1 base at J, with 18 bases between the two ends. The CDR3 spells CSAWSGTQVSYEQYF. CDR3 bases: TGCAGTGCTTGGAGTGGGACTCAAGTTTCCTACGAGCAGTACTTC.

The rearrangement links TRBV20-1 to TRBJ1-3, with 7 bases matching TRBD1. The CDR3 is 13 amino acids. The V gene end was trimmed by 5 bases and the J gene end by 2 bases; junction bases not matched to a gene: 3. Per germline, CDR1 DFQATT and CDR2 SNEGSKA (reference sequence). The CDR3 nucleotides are TGCAGTGCTCCAGGACAGGCTGGAAACACCATATATTTT. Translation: CSAPGQAGNTIYF.

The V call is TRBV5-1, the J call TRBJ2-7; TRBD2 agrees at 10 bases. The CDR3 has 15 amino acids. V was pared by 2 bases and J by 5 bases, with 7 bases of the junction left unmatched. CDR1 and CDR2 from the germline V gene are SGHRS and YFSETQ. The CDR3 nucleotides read TGCGCCAGCAGCTTTAATAGCGGGGGGATTAACGAGCAGTACTTC. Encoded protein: CASSFNSGGINEQYF.

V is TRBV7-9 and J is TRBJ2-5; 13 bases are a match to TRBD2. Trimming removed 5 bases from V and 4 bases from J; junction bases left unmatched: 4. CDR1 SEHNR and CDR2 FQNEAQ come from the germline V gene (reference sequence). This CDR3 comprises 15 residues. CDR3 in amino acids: CASSTGLAGIETQYF. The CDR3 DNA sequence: TGTGCCAGCAGCACGGGACTAGCGGGGATAGAGACCCAGTACTTC.

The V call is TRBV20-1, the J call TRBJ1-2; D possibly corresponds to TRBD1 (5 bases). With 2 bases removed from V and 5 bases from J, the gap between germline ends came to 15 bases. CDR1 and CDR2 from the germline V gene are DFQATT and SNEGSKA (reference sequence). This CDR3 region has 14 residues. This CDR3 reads CSARWLDTGYGYTF. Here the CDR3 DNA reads TGCAGTGCTAGATGGCTGGACACGGGATATGGCTACACCTTC.

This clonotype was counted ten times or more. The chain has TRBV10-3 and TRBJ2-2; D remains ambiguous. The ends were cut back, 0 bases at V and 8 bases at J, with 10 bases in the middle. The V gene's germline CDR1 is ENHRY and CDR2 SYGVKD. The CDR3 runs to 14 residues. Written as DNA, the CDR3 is TGTGCCATCAGTGAGTCGAGTTATACTGGGGAGCTGTTTTTT. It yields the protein CAISESSYTGELFF.

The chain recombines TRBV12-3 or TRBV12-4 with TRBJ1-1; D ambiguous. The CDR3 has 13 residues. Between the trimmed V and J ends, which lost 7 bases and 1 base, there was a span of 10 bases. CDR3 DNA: TGTGCCAGCAAGCCCACAGAGAACACTGAAGCTTTCTTT. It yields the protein CASKPTENTEAFF.

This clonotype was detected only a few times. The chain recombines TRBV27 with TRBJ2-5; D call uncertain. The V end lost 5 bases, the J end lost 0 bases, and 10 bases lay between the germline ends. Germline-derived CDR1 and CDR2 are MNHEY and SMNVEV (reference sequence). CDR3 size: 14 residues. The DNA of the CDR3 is TGTGCCAGCAGTCAGCTGGGGTACCAAGAGACCCAGTACTTC. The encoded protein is CASSQLGYQETQYF.

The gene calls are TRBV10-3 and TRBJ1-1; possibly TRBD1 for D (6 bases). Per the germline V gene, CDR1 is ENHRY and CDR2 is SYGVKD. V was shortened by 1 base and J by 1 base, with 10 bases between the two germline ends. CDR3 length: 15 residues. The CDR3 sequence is CAISELGTQNTEAFF. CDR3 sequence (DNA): TGTGCCATCAGTGAGTTAGGGACACAGAACACTGAAGCTTTCTTT.

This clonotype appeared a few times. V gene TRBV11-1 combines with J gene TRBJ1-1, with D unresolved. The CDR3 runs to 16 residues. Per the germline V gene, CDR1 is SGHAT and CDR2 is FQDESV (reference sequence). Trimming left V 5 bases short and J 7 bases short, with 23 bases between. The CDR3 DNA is TGTGCCAGCAGCCTACCCGCCGCTGGGAACCCCTATGAAGCTTTCTTT. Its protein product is CASSLPAAGNPYEAFF.

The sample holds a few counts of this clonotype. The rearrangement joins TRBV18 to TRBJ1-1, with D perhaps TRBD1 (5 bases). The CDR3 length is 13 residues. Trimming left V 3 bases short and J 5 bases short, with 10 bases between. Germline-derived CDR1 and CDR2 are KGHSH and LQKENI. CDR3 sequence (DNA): TGTGCCAGCTCACCCGGAGGGGAGACTGAAGCTTTCTTT. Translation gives CASSPGGETEAFF.

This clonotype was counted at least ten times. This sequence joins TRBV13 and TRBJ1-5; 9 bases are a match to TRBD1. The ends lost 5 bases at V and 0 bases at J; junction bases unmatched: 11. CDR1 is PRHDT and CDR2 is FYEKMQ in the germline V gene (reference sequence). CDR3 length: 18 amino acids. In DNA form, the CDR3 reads TGTGCCAGCAGCCAAAGGACAGGGGTCGCCTATAGCAATCAGCCCCAGCATTTT. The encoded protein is CASSQRTGVAYSNQPQHF.

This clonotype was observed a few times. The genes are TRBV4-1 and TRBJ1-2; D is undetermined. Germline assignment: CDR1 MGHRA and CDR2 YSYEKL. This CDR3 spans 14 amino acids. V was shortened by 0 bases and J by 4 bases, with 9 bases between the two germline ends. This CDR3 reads CASSQERASYGYTF. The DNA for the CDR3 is TGCGCCAGCAGCCAAGAGAGGGCGAGCTATGGCTACACCTTC.

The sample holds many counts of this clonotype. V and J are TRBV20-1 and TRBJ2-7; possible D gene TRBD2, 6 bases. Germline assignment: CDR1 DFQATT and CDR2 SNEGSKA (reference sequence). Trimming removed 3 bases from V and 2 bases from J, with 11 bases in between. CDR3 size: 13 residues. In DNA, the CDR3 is TGCAGTGCTAGGATGGAGGGGACCTACGAGCAGTACTTC. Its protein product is CSARMEGTYEQYF.

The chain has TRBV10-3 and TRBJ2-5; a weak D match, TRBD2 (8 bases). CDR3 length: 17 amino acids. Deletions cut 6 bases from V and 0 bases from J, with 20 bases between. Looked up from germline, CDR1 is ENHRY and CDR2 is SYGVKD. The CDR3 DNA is TGTGCCATCAGGGGGGGGACAGCGGGGGAGTACCAAGAGACCCAGTACTTC. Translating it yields CAIRGGTAGEYQETQYF.

The CDR3 loop is CASSPDNSGANVLTF. Here the CDR3 DNA reads TGTGCCAGTAGTCCGGACAACTCTGGGGCCAACGTCCTGACTTTC. The rearrangement uses TRBV19 and TRBJ2-6; the D gene is possibly TRBD1 (5 bases). The CDR3 consists of 15 residues. With 5 bases removed from V and 0 bases from J, the gap between germline ends came to 8 bases. Germline CDR1 and CDR2: LNHDA and SQIVND (reference sequence).

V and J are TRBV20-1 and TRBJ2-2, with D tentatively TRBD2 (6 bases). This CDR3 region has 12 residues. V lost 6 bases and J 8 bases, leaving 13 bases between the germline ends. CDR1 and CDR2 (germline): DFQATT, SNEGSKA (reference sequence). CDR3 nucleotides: TGCAGTGCCAGCCGGGGGATGGGGGAGCTGTTTTTT. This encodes CSASRGMGELFF.

CDR3 amino acids: CASSEGQGYQETQYF. The CDR3 coding sequence is TGTGCCAGCAGTGAAGGACAGGGTTACCAAGAGACCCAGTACTTC. The genes are TRBV2 and TRBJ2-5; 7 bases map to TRBD1. The germline V gene has CDR1 SNHLY and CDR2 FYNNEI. V was clipped by 1 base and J by 0 bases; unmatched bases: 2. The CDR3 length is 15 residues.

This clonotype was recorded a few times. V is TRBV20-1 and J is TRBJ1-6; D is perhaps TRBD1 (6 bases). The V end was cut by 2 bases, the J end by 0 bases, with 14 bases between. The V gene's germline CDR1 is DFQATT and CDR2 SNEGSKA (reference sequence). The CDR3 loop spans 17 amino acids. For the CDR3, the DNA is TGCAGTGCTAGATCGCACTCAGGGGACTCCTATAATTCACCCCTCCACTTT. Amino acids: CSARSHSGDSYNSPLHF.

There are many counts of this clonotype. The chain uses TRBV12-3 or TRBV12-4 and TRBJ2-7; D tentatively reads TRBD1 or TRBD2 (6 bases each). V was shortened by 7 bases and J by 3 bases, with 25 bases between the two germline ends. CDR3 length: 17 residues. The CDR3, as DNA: TGTGCCAGCACCCTGGGTGGGGGCCGGGCGGGGATCTACGAGCAGTACTTC. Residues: CASTLGGGRAGIYEQYF.